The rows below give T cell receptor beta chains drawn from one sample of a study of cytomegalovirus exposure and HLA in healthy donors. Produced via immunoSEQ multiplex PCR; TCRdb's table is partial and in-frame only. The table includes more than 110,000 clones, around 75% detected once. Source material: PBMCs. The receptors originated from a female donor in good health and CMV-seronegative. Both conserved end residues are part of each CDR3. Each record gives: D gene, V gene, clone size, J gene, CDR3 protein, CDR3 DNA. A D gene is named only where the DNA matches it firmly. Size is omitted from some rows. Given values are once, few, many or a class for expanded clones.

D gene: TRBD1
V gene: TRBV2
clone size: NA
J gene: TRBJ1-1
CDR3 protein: CASSGQGRTEAFF
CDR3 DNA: TGTGCCAGCAGTGGACAGGGGAGGACTGAAGCTTTCTTT

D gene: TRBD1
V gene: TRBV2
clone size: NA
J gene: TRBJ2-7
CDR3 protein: CASSPLGQGYEQYF
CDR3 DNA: TGTGCCAGCAGTCCTCTAGGACAGGGCTACGAGCAGTACTTC

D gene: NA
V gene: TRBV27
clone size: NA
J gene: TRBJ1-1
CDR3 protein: CASSLNNLMNTEAFF
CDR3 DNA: TGTGCCAGCAGTTTAAACAACCTCATGAACACTGAAGCTTTCTTT

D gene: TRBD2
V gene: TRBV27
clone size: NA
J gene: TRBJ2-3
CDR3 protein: CASSLSVAGGGVDTQYF
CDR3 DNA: TGTGCCAGCAGTTTATCTGTAGCGGGAGGGGGGGTAGATACGCAGTATTTT

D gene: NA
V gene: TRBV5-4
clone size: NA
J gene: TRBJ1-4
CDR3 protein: CASSLAGNEKLFF
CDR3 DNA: TGTGCCAGCAGCTTGGCCGGGAATGAAAAACTGTTTTTT

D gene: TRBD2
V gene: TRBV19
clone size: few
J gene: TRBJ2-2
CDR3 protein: CASSNRPSGRRITGELFF
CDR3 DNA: TGTGCCAGTAGTAACCGCCCTAGCGGGAGGCGTATCACCGGGGAGCTGTTTTTT

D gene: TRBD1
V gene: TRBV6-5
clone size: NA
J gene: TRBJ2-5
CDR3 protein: CASRNRGRKETQYF
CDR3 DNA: TGTGCCAGCAGAAACAGGGGGCGCAAAGAGACCCAGTACTTC

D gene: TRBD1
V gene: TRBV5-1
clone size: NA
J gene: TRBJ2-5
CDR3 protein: CASSLMGQGEETQYF
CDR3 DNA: TGCGCCAGCAGCTTGATGGGACAGGGGGAAGAGACCCAGTACTTC

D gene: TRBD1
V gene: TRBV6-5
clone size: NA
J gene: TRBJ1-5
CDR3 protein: CASSYRGPYSNQPQHF
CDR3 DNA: TGTGCCAGCAGTTACAGGGGGCCCTATAGCAATCAGCCCCAGCATTTT

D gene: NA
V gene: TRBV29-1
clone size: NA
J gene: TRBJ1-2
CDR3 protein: CSVEKTAF
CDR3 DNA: TGCAGCGTTGAGAAGACAGCCTTC

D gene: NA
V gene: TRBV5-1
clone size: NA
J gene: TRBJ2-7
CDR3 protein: CASRETYEQYF
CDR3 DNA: TGCGCCAGCCGCGAAACCTACGAGCAGTACTTC

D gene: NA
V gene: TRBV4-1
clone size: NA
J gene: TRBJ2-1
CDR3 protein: CASSPGLAGEQFF
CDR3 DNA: TGCGCCAGCAGCCCTGGGCTGGCTGGTGAGCAGTTCTTC

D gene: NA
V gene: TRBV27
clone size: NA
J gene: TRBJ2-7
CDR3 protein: CASTPEQGAYEQYF
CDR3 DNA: TGTGCCAGCACCCCAGAACAGGGAGCCTACGAGCAGTACTTC

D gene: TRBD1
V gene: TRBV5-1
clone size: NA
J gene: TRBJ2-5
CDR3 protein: CASRRGQGVSETQYF
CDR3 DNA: TGCGCCAGCCGGCGGGGACAGGGGGTATCGGAGACCCAGTACTTC

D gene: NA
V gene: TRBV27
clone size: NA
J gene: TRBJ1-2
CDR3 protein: CASSLRLSGTHYGYTF
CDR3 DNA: TGTGCCAGCAGTTTAAGATTATCAGGCACTCACTATGGCTACACCTTC

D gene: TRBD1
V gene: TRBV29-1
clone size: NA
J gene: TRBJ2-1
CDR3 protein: CSAQTGHNEQFF
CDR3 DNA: TGCAGCGCACAGACAGGGCACAATGAGCAGTTCTTC

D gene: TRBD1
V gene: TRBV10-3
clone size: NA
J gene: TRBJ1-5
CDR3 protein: CAISGDREKGNQPQHF
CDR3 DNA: TGTGCCATCAGTGGGGACAGGGAGAAAGGCAATCAGCCCCAGCATTTT

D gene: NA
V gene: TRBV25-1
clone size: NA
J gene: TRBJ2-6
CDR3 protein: CASTPSKGVSGANVLTF
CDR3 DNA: TGTGCCAGCACCCCGAGCAAAGGGGTGTCGGGGGCCAACGTCCTGACTTTC

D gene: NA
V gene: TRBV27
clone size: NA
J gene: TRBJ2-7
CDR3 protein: CASSGIGAPGGEQYF
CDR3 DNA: TGTGCCAGCAGCGGGATCGGGGCCCCTGGGGGGGAGCAGTACTTC

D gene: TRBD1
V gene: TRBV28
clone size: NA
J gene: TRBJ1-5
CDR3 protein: CASSPTWDRPRVPQHF
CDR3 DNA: TGTGCCAGCAGTCCGACCTGGGACAGGCCCCGAGTTCCCCAGCATTTT

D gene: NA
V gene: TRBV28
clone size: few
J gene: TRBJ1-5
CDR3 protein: CASMVGGRDQPQHF
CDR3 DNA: TGTGCCAGCATGGTGGGGGGACGGGACCAGCCCCAGCATTTT

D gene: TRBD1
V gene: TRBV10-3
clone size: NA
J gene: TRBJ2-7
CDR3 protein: CAISDFRTGPYEQYF
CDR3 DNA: TGTGCCATCAGTGATTTCCGGACAGGCCCCTACGAGCAGTACTTC

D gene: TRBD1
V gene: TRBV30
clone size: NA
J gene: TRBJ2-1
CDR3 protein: CAWDQGQGSYNEQFF
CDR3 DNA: TGTGCCTGGGACCAGGGACAGGGATCCTACAATGAGCAGTTCTTC

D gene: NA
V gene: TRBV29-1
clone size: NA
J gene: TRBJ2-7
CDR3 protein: CSVEVALQGIYEQYF
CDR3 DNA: TGCAGCGTTGAAGTGGCCTTACAGGGAATCTACGAGCAGTACTTC

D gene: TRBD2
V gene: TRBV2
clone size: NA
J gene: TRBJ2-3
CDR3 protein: CASSGFGVAGKSDTQYF
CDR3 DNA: TGTGCCAGCAGTGGGTTTGGAGTAGCGGGGAAATCGGATACGCAGTATTTT

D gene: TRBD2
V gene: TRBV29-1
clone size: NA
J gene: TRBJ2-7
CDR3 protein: CSVSPLAGVEQYF
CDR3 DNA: TGCAGCGTTAGTCCGCTAGCGGGAGTCGAGCAGTACTTC

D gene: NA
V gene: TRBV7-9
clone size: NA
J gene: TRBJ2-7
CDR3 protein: CASSSTRSYEQYF
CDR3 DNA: TGTGCCAGCAGCTCGACTAGATCCTACGAGCAGTACTTC

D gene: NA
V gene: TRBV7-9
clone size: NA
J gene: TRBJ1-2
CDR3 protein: CASNLLTSNYGYTF
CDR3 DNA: TGTGCCAGCAACTTATTGACATCGAACTATGGCTACACCTTC

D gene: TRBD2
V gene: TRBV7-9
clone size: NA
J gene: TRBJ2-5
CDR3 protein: CASSSLAGSQETQYF
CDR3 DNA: TGTGCCAGCAGCTCCTTAGCGGGATCCCAAGAGACCCAGTACTTC

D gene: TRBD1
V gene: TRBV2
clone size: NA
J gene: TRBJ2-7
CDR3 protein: CASTGQEERKYF
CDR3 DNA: TGTGCCAGCACGGGACAGGAAGAAAGGAAGTACTTC

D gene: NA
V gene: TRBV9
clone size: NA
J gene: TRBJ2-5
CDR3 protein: CASSVVHCRRGETQYF
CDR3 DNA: TGTGCCAGCAGCGTAGTCCACTGCCGGAGGGGTGAGACCCAGTACTTC

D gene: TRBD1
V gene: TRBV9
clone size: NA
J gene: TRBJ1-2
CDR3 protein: CASSLGTGPAYGYTF
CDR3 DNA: TGTGCCAGCAGCCTTGGGACAGGGCCGGCATATGGCTACACCTTC

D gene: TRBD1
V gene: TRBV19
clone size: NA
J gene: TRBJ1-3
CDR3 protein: CASSTRQGANTIYF
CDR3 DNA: TGTGCCAGTAGTACTCGACAGGGGGCAAACACCATATATTTT

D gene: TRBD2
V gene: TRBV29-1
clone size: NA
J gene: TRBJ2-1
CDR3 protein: CSVDLETDYVAGGYEQFF
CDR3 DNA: TGCAGCGTTGATCTGGAGACAGACTACGTAGCGGGAGGTTATGAGCAGTTCTTC

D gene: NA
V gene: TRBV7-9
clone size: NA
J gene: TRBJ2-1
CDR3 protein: CASSFAQNEQFF
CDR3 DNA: TGTGCCAGCAGCTTCGCACAGAATGAGCAGTTCTTC

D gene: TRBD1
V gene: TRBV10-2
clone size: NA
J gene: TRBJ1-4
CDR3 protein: CASSETGGHVYEKLFF
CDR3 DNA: TGCGCCAGCAGTGAGACAGGGGGCCACGTGTATGAAAAACTGTTTTTT

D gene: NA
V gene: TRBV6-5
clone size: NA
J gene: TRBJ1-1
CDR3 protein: CASSRPGGQDEAFF
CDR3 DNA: TGTGCCAGCAGTCGACCGGGGGGCCAGGATGAAGCTTTCTTT

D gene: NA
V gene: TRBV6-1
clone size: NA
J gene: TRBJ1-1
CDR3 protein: CATSGRDEAFF
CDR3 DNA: TGTGCCACCTCAGGGCGGGATGAAGCTTTCTTT

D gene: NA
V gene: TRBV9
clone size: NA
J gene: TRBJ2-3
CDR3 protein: CASSSRGGLNTDTQYF
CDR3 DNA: TGTGCCAGCAGCAGCCGCGGAGGGCTTAACACAGATACGCAGTATTTT

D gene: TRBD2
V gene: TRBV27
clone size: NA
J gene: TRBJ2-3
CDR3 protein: CATGGLAGGPSTDTQYF
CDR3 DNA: TGTGCCACCGGCGGGCTAGCGGGAGGGCCTAGCACAGATACGCAGTATTTT

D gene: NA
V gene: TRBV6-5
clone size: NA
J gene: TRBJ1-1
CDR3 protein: CASSYSANTEAFF
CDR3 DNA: TGTGCCAGCAGTTACTCGGCGAACACTGAAGCTTTCTTT

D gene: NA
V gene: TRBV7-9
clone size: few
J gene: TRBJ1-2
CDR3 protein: CASSFGGSRDGYTF
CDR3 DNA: TGTGCCAGCAGCTTTGGCGGATCTCGGGATGGCTACACCTTC

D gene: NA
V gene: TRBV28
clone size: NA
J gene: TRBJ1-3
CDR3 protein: CASRGGASSGNTIYF
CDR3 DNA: TGTGCCAGCAGAGGGGGGGCGAGCTCTGGAAACACCATATATTTT

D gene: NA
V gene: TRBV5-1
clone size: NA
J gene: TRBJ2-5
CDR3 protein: CASSLVAVQETQYF
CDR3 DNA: TGCGCCAGCAGCTTGGTGGCAGTCCAAGAGACCCAGTACTTC

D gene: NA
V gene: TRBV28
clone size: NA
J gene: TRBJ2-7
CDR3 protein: CASTTLTGISEQYF
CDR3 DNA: TGTGCCAGCACAACTCTTACAGGGATTAGTGAGCAGTACTTC

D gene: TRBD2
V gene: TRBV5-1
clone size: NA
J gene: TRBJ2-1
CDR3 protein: CASSWTSGSPSYNEQFF
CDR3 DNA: TGCGCCAGCAGCTGGACTAGCGGGAGCCCCTCTTACAATGAGCAGTTCTTC

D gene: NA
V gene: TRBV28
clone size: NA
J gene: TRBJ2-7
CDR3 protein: CASSPTSGLHPTYEQYF
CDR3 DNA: TGTGCCAGCAGTCCGACCTCCGGACTGCACCCGACCTACGAGCAGTACTTC

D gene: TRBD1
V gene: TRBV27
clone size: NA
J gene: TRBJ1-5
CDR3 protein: CASSFQGASQPQHF
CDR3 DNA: TGTGCCAGCAGTTTTCAGGGGGCGAGTCAGCCCCAGCATTTT

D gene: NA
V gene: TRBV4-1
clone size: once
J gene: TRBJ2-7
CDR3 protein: CASSTLGTSFLEQYF
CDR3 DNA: TGCGCCAGCAGTACATTGGGGACTTCGTTTCTCGAGCAGTACTTC

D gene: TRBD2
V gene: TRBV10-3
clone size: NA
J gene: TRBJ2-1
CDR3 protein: CAITGLAGGSYNEQFF
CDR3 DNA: TGTGCCATCACGGGACTAGCGGGAGGTTCCTACAATGAGCAGTTCTTC

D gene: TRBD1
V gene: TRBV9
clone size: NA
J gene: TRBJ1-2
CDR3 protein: CASSVPGTGDGYTF
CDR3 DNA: TGTGCCAGCAGCGTCCCCGGGACAGGGGATGGCTACACCTTC

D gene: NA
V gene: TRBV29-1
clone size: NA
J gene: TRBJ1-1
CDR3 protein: CSGDSREAFF
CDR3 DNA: TGCAGCGGGGACTCGCGTGAAGCTTTCTTT

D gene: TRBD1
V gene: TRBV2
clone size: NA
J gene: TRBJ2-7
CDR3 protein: CASRETGGGEQYF
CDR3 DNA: TGTGCCAGCAGGGAAACAGGGGGCGGGGAGCAGTACTTC

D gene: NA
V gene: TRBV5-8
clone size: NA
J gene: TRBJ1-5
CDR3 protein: CASSFWGQRQPQHF
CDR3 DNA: TGTGCCAGCAGCTTTTGGGGGCAGCGGCAGCCCCAGCATTTT

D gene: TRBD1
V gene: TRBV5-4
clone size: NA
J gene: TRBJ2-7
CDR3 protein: CASSRGQDPYEQYF
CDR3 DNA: TGTGCCAGCAGCCGCGGACAGGACCCCTACGAGCAGTACTTC

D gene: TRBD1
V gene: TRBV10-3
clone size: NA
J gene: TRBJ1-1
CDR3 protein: CAISPSGQGAEAFF
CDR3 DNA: TGTGCCATCAGCCCATCTGGACAGGGGGCTGAAGCTTTCTTT

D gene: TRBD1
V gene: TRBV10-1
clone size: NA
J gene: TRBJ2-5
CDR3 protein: CASSRQGATETQYF
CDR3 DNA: TGCGCCAGCAGTAGACAGGGGGCGACAGAGACCCAGTACTTC

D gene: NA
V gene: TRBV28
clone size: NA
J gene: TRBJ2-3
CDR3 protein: CASSFDRQTTDTQYF
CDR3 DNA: TGTGCCAGCAGTTTCGACAGACAAACTACAGATACGCAGTATTTT